Listed below are T cell receptor beta chains from one sample, sequenced in a study of immune evolution from preneoplasia to lung adenocarcinoma. Assay used: immunoSEQ multiplex PCR; TCRdb lists only in-frame clones, some missing. This table holds under 3,000 clones, less than 80% found once. The specimen was FFPE adjacent normal lung tissue. All receptors come from a person aged 70 to 85 with lung adenocarcinoma. The CDR3 runs from the conserved cysteine through the conserved F or W. The order of the fields is V gene, clone size, D gene, J gene, CDR3 protein, CDR3 DNA. The D gene is left open where the match is weak. Size is omitted from some rows. Given values are once, few, many or a class for expanded clones.

v_call: TRBV29-1
clone_size: few
d_call: .
j_call: TRBJ1-2
cdr3_aa: CSVEVEGHRYGYTF
cdr3_nt: TGCAGCGTTGAAGTGGAGGGACACCGATATGGCTACACCTTC

v_call: TRBV28
clone_size: .
d_call: .
j_call: TRBJ1-2
cdr3_aa: CASSFITGYGYTF
cdr3_nt: TGTGCCAGCAGTTTCATTACGGGGTATGGCTACACCTTC

v_call: TRBV5-1
clone_size: .
d_call: .
j_call: TRBJ2-7
cdr3_aa: CASSNGQGPYEQYF
cdr3_nt: TGCGCCAGCAGTAATGGGCAGGGTCCTTACGAGCAGTACTTC

v_call: TRBV25-1
clone_size: .
d_call: TRBD2
j_call: TRBJ2-2
cdr3_aa: CASSVRGRDTGELFF
cdr3_nt: TGTGCCAGCAGTGTGAGAGGGAGGGACACCGGGGAGCTGTTTTTT

v_call: TRBV7-8
clone_size: few
d_call: .
j_call: TRBJ1-5
cdr3_aa: CASSPRWGNNQPQHF
cdr3_nt: TGTGCCAGCAGCCCCCGATGGGGCAACAATCAGCCCCAGCATTTT

v_call: TRBV5-1
clone_size: .
d_call: .
j_call: TRBJ2-7
cdr3_aa: CASSLMGATYEQYF
cdr3_nt: TGCGCCAGCAGCTTGATGGGGGCGACCTACGAGCAGTACTTC

v_call: TRBV4-1
clone_size: .
d_call: .
j_call: TRBJ2-7
cdr3_aa: CASSQDGQQGSYEQYF
cdr3_nt: TGCGCCAGCAGCCAAGATGGGCAGCAGGGATCCTACGAGCAGTACTTC

v_call: TRBV5-4
clone_size: .
d_call: TRBD1
j_call: TRBJ2-2
cdr3_aa: CASRRDRGVTGELFF
cdr3_nt: TGTGCCAGCAGGCGGGACAGGGGGGTCACCGGGGAGCTGTTTTTT

v_call: TRBV28
clone_size: .
d_call: .
j_call: TRBJ1-1
cdr3_aa: CASRRSAANTEAFF
cdr3_nt: TGTGCCAGCAGACGGTCTGCAGCGAACACTGAAGCTTTCTTT

v_call: TRBV5-1
clone_size: once
d_call: TRBD1
j_call: TRBJ1-1
cdr3_aa: CASSTGQGEIGNTEAFF
cdr3_nt: TGCGCCAGCAGCACCGGACAGGGGGAAATTGGGAACACTGAAGCTTTCTTT

v_call: TRBV2
clone_size: .
d_call: TRBD1
j_call: TRBJ1-2
cdr3_aa: CASTGQGAQAHGYTF
cdr3_nt: TGTGCCAGCACGGGACAGGGGGCCCAAGCACATGGCTACACCTTC

v_call: TRBV5-4
clone_size: .
d_call: TRBD1
j_call: TRBJ1-1
cdr3_aa: CASSLSGRGDTEAFF
cdr3_nt: TGTGCCAGCAGCTTGTCCGGCAGGGGGGATACTGAAGCTTTCTTT

v_call: TRBV5-1
clone_size: .
d_call: TRBD1
j_call: TRBJ2-2
cdr3_aa: CASSLQTGGGTGELFF
cdr3_nt: TGCGCCAGCAGCTTGCAGACAGGGGGAGGGACCGGGGAGCTGTTTTTT

v_call: TRBV29-1
clone_size: once
d_call: .
j_call: TRBJ1-1
cdr3_aa: CSVGGSNTEAFF
cdr3_nt: TGCAGCGTTGGTGGGAGTAACACTGAAGCTTTCTTT

v_call: TRBV27
clone_size: few
d_call: .
j_call: TRBJ2-2
cdr3_aa: CASSPYTGELFF
cdr3_nt: TGTGCCAGCAGTCCGTACACCGGGGAGCTGTTTTTT

v_call: TRBV7-2
clone_size: once
d_call: .
j_call: TRBJ2-7
cdr3_aa: CASSRLGYEQYF
cdr3_nt: TGTGCCAGCAGCCGGCTTGGCTACGAGCAGTACTTC

v_call: TRBV11-3
clone_size: .
d_call: .
j_call: TRBJ1-1
cdr3_aa: CASSLDWGTEAFF
cdr3_nt: TGTGCCAGCAGCTTAGATTGGGGCACTGAAGCTTTCTTT

v_call: TRBV28
clone_size: .
d_call: TRBD1
j_call: TRBJ1-2
cdr3_aa: CASSPMTGGLNYGYTF
cdr3_nt: TGTGCCAGCAGTCCGATGACAGGGGGTCTTAACTATGGCTACACCTTC

v_call: TRBV18
clone_size: .
d_call: TRBD1
j_call: TRBJ1-1
cdr3_aa: CASSRGGTGNTEAFF
cdr3_nt: TGTGCCAGCTCACGTGGGGGGACAGGGAACACTGAAGCTTTCTTT

v_call: TRBV5-8
clone_size: .
d_call: .
j_call: TRBJ2-1
cdr3_aa: CASSIVGVSYNEQFF
cdr3_nt: TGTGCCAGCAGCATAGTAGGAGTCTCCTACAATGAGCAGTTCTTC

v_call: TRBV9
clone_size: .
d_call: TRBD2
j_call: TRBJ2-3
cdr3_aa: CASSVLAGAGDTQYF
cdr3_nt: TGTGCCAGCAGCGTCCTAGCGGGAGCTGGAGATACGCAGTATTTT

v_call: TRBV5-1
clone_size: .
d_call: .
j_call: TRBJ2-3
cdr3_aa: CASSSRQTVTDTQYF
cdr3_nt: TGCGCCAGCAGCTCGAGACAGACTGTCACAGATACGCAGTATTTT